This TCR beta chain was sequenced for a study of T-cell memory formation after mild COVID-19. The wider study: Clusters were largely donor specific. Study-wide points: Contracting CD8+ clones were enriched in EMRA, CD4+ mainly in CM and EM. A second wave of clones peaked on day 37, and their SARS-CoV-2 specificity went unconfirmed.

This clonotype was counted a few times. Its antigen is as yet unknown. From the 5' RACE reads, TCRdb called clonotypes with MiXCR, one entry per CDR3 protein. This sample has around 340,000 distinct CDR3 sequences, with more than 15% found just once. Germline V gene lookup returns CDR1 SGHRS and CDR2 YFSETQ. This CDR3 has 15 amino acids. Trimming cost V 0 bases and J 4 bases, with 11 bases left between them. This chain joins TRBV5-1 and TRBJ2-1; D gene ambiguous. Material for sequencing was PBMCs or a T cell subset sorted from them (not recorded which). The sequence was collected from a man aged 18 to 29 who had mild COVID-19 (a few samples of this study predate the infection). Cell type and time point are not known. The CDR3 is CASSLDSPEYNEQFF. CDR3 bases: TGCGCCAGCAGCTTGGATTCGCCGGAATACAATGAGCAGTTCTTC.